This T cell receptor beta chain was sequenced during a study of T cells in Graves' hyperthyroidism and ophthalmopathy. Whole-study results and caveats: Most thyroid clonotypes expanded above 0.001 were also detected in blood.

Orbital computed tomography, thyroid ultrasound, serum thyroxine and TRAb, and clinical symptoms together informed the diagnoses. Comment on this clonotype: What it recognizes is unknown.

TCR beta CDR3 regions were amplified from RNA transcripts. A set of HTBI primers served as the primers for a first-round RT-PCR of the TCR CDR3. In TCRdb, the multiplex PCR reads were re-called with MiXCR into one record per CDR3 protein. The data show around 720,000 distinct CDR3 sequences, 30% to 40% seen once. The source material was blood. This TCR derives from a woman in her thirties or forties with Graves' hyperthyroidism.

CDR3 sequence (DNA): TGCAGCGTCGTATCCTGGGGCGCAGATACGCAGTATTTT. Protein product: CSVVSWGADTQYF. This chain uses TRBV29-1 with TRBJ2-3; D is possibly TRBD1 (5 bases). V lost 6 bases and J 4 bases, leaving 14 bases between the germline ends. Per the germline V gene, CDR1 is SQVTM and CDR2 is ANQGSEA. This CDR3 has 13 residues.